This T cell receptor beta chain emerged from a study of a mutant IDH1 vaccine in newly diagnosed glioma. Study information: Previous care, which was radiotherapy, temozolomide, or both, most often involved both.

Trimming shortened V by 3 bases and J by 9 bases, and 12 bases separated the two germline ends. Germline assignment: CDR1 MRHNA and CDR2 SNTAGT. The CDR3 spans 13 residues. Regarding time point: baseline, week 1 (first vaccination visit). Treatment denoted: pre-vaccination baseline after standard-of-care therapy. New WHO grade 3 or 4 astrocytomas that were IDH1-mutant and ATRX-lost had been found in donors. The data were produced by immunoSEQ multiplex PCR, yet TCRdb's version contains in-frame clones alone and is incomplete. The profile covers about 25,000 clones, with roughly 93% appearing a single time and approximately 1.3% taken by the ten largest.

Here the sequenced sample was PBMCs, taken from a glioma patient treated with radiotherapy, temozolomide or both. The sequence was obtained from a man between 40 and 49 years old with glioma. This chain joins TRBV6-4 and TRBJ2-1, with D unresolved. CDR3 sequence: CASSEGPFLEQFF. The CDR3 DNA reads TGTGCCAGCAGTGAAGGACCCTTTCTTGAGCAGTTCTTC.